Listed below are T cell receptor beta chains from one sample, sequenced in a study of shared clonotypes between healthy human individuals. Sequenced by immunoSEQ multiplex PCR; TCRdb stores in-frame clones only, minus some. The sample holds over a million clones, 78% seen once. The sample consisted of memory CD4+ T cells from PBMCs. These receptors all come from a man aged 18 to 29 in good health. Some clones in this sample may be carry-over from other donors' samples. The CDR3 runs from the conserved cysteine through the conserved F or W. A D gene is named only where the DNA matches it firmly. For some rows the clone size is stated as once, few or many, or as a class when expanded; others skip it.

d_call	v_call	j_call	clone_size	cdr3_nt	cdr3_aa
TRBD2	TRBV7-2	TRBJ2-3	once	TGTGCCAGCAGCTCTAGCGGGAGGGGGCCAAATACGCAGTATTTT	CASSSSGRGPNTQYF
-	TRBV21-1	TRBJ1-2	-	TGTGCCAGCAGCAAAGCATGGACAGGGAGCTATGGCTACACCTTC	CASSKAWTGSYGYTF
TRBD2	TRBV11-2	TRBJ2-1	few	TGTGCCAGCAGTCCCCCTGCCGGGACTAGCTCCCCCCAGTTCTTC	CASSPPAGTSSPQFF
TRBD1	TRBV27	TRBJ1-6	-	TGTGCCAGCAGTTTAACGGGACAGGGAAGACACTATAATTCACCCCTCCACTTT	CASSLTGQGRHYNSPLHF
-	TRBV12-1	TRBJ2-7	-	TGTGCCAGCAGCCCAACCGGGACAGAACCTTTCGAGCAGTACTTC	CASSPTGTEPFEQYF
-	TRBV5-1	TRBJ2-7	-	TGCGCCAGCAGCTTGGCAGGGGACGCCTACGAGCAGTACTTC	CASSLAGDAYEQYF
TRBD1	TRBV11-1	TRBJ1-2	-	TGTGCCAGCAGCGGGGACAGGGGAGCTGGCTACACCTTC	CASSGDRGAGYTF
-	TRBV19	TRBJ2-3	-	TGTGCCAGTAGTATCGGGTCTGGGGGTAATACGCAGTATTTT	CASSIGSGGNTQYF
TRBD1	TRBV5-1	TRBJ1-5	-	TGCGCCAGCAGCGTCTCCGGGACAGGGAACCAGCCCCAGCATTTT	CASSVSGTGNQPQHF
-	TRBV27	TRBJ2-7	once	TGTGCCAGCAGTTTCCGGCAGTACTTC	CASSFRQYF
TRBD1	TRBV7-9	TRBJ1-2	-	TGTGCCAGCAGCCCCTTGGACAGGAACTATGGCTACACCTTC	CASSPLDRNYGYTF
TRBD2	TRBV6-1	TRBJ2-1	-	TGTGCCAGCGTCCTCCTAGCGGGAGGTGGCGATGAGCAGCTCTTC	CASVLLAGGGDEQLF
TRBD1	TRBV4-1	TRBJ2-3	-	TGCGCCAGCAGCCAGACGCCGGGACAGAGGACAGATACGCAGTATTTT	CASSQTPGQRTDTQYF
TRBD1	TRBV10-3	TRBJ2-2	-	TGTGCCATAGGGGACAGCGCGAACACCGGGGAGCTGTTTTTT	CAIGDSANTGELFF
TRBD2	TRBV6-4	TRBJ2-2	-	TGTGCCAGCAGTGACTCGCGGGAGGGCACCGGGGAGCTGTTTTTT	CASSDSREGTGELFF
TRBD2	TRBV4-2	TRBJ2-7	-	TGTGCCAGCAGCCAAGACCCCGGGACTAGCGAGTACGAGCAGTACTTC	CASSQDPGTSEYEQYF
-	TRBV6-1	TRBJ1-5	-	TGTGCCAGCAGCGAAACCGCCGGGGGGAGGGGCAATCAGCCCCAGCATTTT	CASSETAGGRGNQPQHF